A single sample is the source of the 25 T cell receptor beta chains below, sequenced in a study of T-cell reconstitution after alpha-beta-depleted transplantation in children. Preparation of the TCRbeta library involved a method that used unique molecular identifiers. TCRdb reprocessed the PCR reads via MiXCR and lists one record per CDR3 protein. The data contain about 15,000 distinct CDR3 sequences, approximately 5.2% of them seen just once; the ten biggest clones take up around 6.9%. Material: PBMCs, obtained before TCRalphabeta/CD19-depleted stem cell transplant. The receptors derive from a boy aged 10-17 years with acute lymphoblastic leukemia, due to receive a stem cell transplant.

This clonotype came up many times. The rearrangement joins TRBV7-9 to TRBJ1-1; D not resolved. CDR1 and CDR2 from the germline V gene are SEHNR and FQNEAQ (reference sequence). Trimming took off 5 bases at V and 1 base at J, with 8 bases between the two ends. The CDR3 length is 13 residues. The CDR3 sequence: CASSPSENTEAFF. In DNA form, the CDR3 reads TGTGCCAGCAGCCCCAGCGAGAACACTGAAGCTTTCTTT. The full variable domain, in which reference TRBV7-9 and TRBJ1-1 provide the parts outside the CDR3, is DTGVSQNPRHKITKRGQNVTFRCDPISEHNRLYWYRQTLGQGPEFLTYFQNEAQLEKSRLLSDRFSAERPKGSFSTLEIQRTEQGDSAMYLCASSPSENTEAFFGQGTRLTVV.

This clonotype was observed at least ten times. CDR3 residues: CASSNNNKANYEQYF. The CDR3 DNA reads as TGTGCCAGCAGCAATAACAACAAGGCCAACTACGAGCAGTACTTC. The rearrangement joins TRBV3-1 to TRBJ2-7; D remains unclear. The ends were cut back, 5 bases at V and 3 bases at J, with 17 bases in the middle. CDR3 length equals 15 residues. Germline loops: CDR1 LGHDT, CDR2 YNNKEL (reference sequence).

This clonotype was recorded many times. The chain links TRBV7-8 to TRBJ1-5, with 7 bases lining up with TRBD1. CDR3 size: 15 residues. Germline V CDR1 and CDR2: SGHVS, FQNEAQ. With 3 bases clipped from V and 3 bases from J, the junction kept 5 bases outside the gene matches. DNA of the CDR3: TGTGCCAGCAGCTTGCCGGGACAGATCAATCAGCCCCAGCATTTT. It is translated as CASSLPGQINQPQHF.

This clonotype was seen at least ten times. The chain is built from TRBV6-5 and TRBJ2-7; D uncertain. Trimming shortened V by 5 bases and J by 2 bases, and 13 bases separated the two germline ends. CDR3 size: 14 residues. Germline V gene data show CDR1 as MNHEY and CDR2 as SVGAGI. The CDR3 sequence: CASSPTDLTYEQYF. The CDR3 bases are TGTGCCAGCAGTCCTACTGACCTGACCTACGAGCAGTACTTC.

This clonotype is labeled as medium-sized. This chain uses TRBV7-2 with TRBJ2-2; 10 positions agree with TRBD2. The CDR3 is made up of 17 amino acids. The germline CDR1 and CDR2 sequences are SGHTA and FQGNSA. V shed 1 base, J shed 7 bases, and the junction held 9 bases outside the gene matches. The chain's CDR3 is CASSLGGLADANGELFF. The CDR3 nucleotides read TGTGCCAGCAGCTTAGGCGGACTAGCGGACGCCAACGGGGAGCTGTTTTTT.

The sample holds many counts of this clonotype. V is TRBV15 and J is TRBJ2-1, with 10 bases that match TRBD2. The junction had 7 bases not matched to a gene; V was cut back by 1 base and J by 4 bases. The germline gives CDR1 LNHNV, CDR2 YYDKDF (reference sequence). The CDR3 contains 17 residues. This CDR3 reads CATSRGLAGATYNEQFF. CDR3 nucleotides: TGTGCCACCAGCAGAGGCCTAGCGGGGGCAACTTACAATGAGCAGTTCTTC.

This clonotype came up many times. This chain connects TRBV7-9 to TRBJ2-7, with TRBD2 matching 7 bases. The length of the CDR3 is 14 residues. Germline CDR1 is SEHNR and CDR2 is FQNEAQ (reference sequence). Trimming took 3 bases from V and 4 from J; bases not matched to a gene: 6. The CDR3 DNA reads TGTGCCAGCAGCTTCAGCGGGAATCCTTACGAGCAGTACTTC. Residues: CASSFSGNPYEQYF.

This clonotype was counted at least ten times. The V and J genes are TRBV9 and TRBJ2-4; either TRBD1 or TRBD2 may fit D (5 bases each). Per the germline V gene, CDR1 is SGDLS and CDR2 is YYNGEE. The CDR3 is 15 amino acids. V lost 4 bases and J 5 bases, leaving 16 bases between the germline ends. The CDR3 DNA reads as TGTGCCAGCAGCTGGACTCCGGGACCCCAAAACATTCAGTACTTC. Its protein product is CASSWTPGPQNIQYF.

Many counts were recorded for this clonotype. The CDR3 nucleotides are TGTGCCAGCAGCCAACGGACGTTTTCAGATACGCAGTATTTT. Amino acid sequence: CASSQRTFSDTQYF. The chain links TRBV14 to TRBJ2-3, with no clear D. Germline CDR1 reads SGHDN; CDR2 reads FVKESK. The germline V and J ends were trimmed by 2 bases and 4 bases, with 10 bases remaining between them. There are 14 residues in the CDR3.

This clonotype was counted many times. This sequence joins TRBV7-2 and TRBJ2-5, with D unclear. Germline V lookup: CDR1 SGHTA, CDR2 FQGNSA. With 2 bases removed from V and 1 base from J, the gap between germline ends came to 11 bases. This CDR3 spans 15 amino acids. The CDR3 loop reads CASSLRWRSQETQYF. The CDR3 coding sequence is TGTGCCAGCAGCTTAAGGTGGCGGAGCCAAGAGACCCAGTACTTC.

The sample holds many counts of this clonotype. V usage is TRBV20-1 and J usage is TRBJ1-4; 7 nucleotides line up with TRBD1. The CDR3 spans 15 residues. V was clipped by 1 base and J by 8 bases; unmatched bases: 10. The V gene's germline CDR1 is DFQATT and CDR2 SNEGSKA (reference sequence). The CDR3 DNA sequence: TGCAGTGCTAGAGGATCGACAGGGATGGGGGAAAAACTGTTTTTT. Its translation: CSARGSTGMGEKLFF.

Many counts were recorded for this clonotype. The chain recombines TRBV18 with TRBJ2-7, with a weak D call TRBD1 (5 bases). This CDR3 spans 14 amino acids. Germline lookup yields CDR1 KGHSH and CDR2 LQKENI. V was pared by 4 bases and J by 9 bases, with 19 bases between. The CDR3 protein is CASSRYDSPARQYF. As DNA, the CDR3 is TGTGCCAGCTCACGGTACGACAGCCCAGCGCGGCAGTACTTC.

This clonotype occurred many times. The chain has TRBV7-9 and TRBJ2-3, with D maybe TRBD2 (6 bases). This CDR3 spans 17 amino acids. Per germline, CDR1 SEHNR and CDR2 FQNEAQ (reference sequence). The ends were cut back, 4 bases at V and 6 bases at J, with 23 bases in the middle. CDR3 bases: TGTGCCAGCAGCTCCGATCAGCGGGCGGGTCAGACGGATACGCAGTATTTT. Translation gives CASSSDQRAGQTDTQYF.

This clonotype came up many times. V gene TRBV5-1 combines with J gene TRBJ2-7; 16 bases are a match to TRBD2. The J segment lost 6 bases and the V segment lost 1 base, leaving 7 bases of the junction unmatched. The CDR3 extends over 17 amino acids. Germline lookup yields CDR1 SGHRS and CDR2 YFSETQ. The CDR3, as DNA: TGCGCCAGCAGCTTGTTGGGACTAGCGGGAGGGCCGGGCGAGCAGTACTTC. It encodes CASSLLGLAGGPGEQYF.

The rearrangement links TRBV12-3 or TRBV12-4 to TRBJ2-3; a weak D match, TRBD1 (6 bases). This CDR3 spans 12 amino acids. The CDR3 is CTFSLPQGTQYF. DNA of the CDR3: TGTACCTTCAGTTTACCACAGGGTACGCAGTATTTT.

This clonotype was seen repeatedly, ten times or more. The chain uses TRBV20-1 and TRBJ2-3; TRBD2 might be the D (6 bases). CDR1 and CDR2 from the germline V gene are DFQATT and SNEGSKA (reference sequence). Trimming removed 0 bases at V and 5 bases at J, with 18 bases between. CDR3 size: 16 residues. The CDR3 sequence: CSARDGRGRLGDTQYF. The CDR3 nucleotides are TGCAGTGCTAGAGATGGACGGGGGAGACTCGGAGATACGCAGTATTTT.

This chain links TRBV2 with TRBJ1-3; D gene uncertain. The CDR3 is 16 residues long. Deletions cut 5 bases from V and 0 bases from J, with 14 bases between. Germline CDR1 and CDR2: SNHLY and FYNNEI. DNA for the CDR3: TGTGCCAGCAGTCCGGATCCAAGGCCCTCTGGAAACACCATATATTTT. It is translated as CASSPDPRPSGNTIYF.

This clonotype was counted many times. The chain uses TRBV27 and TRBJ1-1; D is undetermined. Germline V lookup: CDR1 MNHEY, CDR2 SMNVEV (reference sequence). CDR3 size: 15 residues. V lost 5 bases and J lost 1, with 14 bases in between. CDR3 sequence (DNA): TGTGCCAGCAGTCGGCCACCCGGACCGAACACTGAAGCTTTCTTT. Translating gives CASSRPPGPNTEAFF.

This clonotype appeared many times. The V call is TRBV4-1, the J call TRBJ1-5, with no clear D. Germline V lookup: CDR1 MGHRA, CDR2 YSYEKL. V was trimmed by 1 base and J by 3 bases, leaving 10 bases between them. The CDR3 runs 15 residues. The CDR3 coding sequence is TGCGCCAGCAGCCAAGGAGGGAGGGACAATCAGCCCCAGCATTTT. This encodes CASSQGGRDNQPQHF.

This clonotype was recorded at least ten times. The V gene is TRBV11-3, the J gene TRBJ2-1; tentative D call: TRBD2 (5 bases). The germline V gene has CDR1 SGHNT and CDR2 YENEEA. With 5 bases removed from V and 4 bases from J, the gap between germline ends came to 18 bases. The CDR3 is 16 residues long. DNA of the CDR3: TGTGCCAGCAGCCTTAGCGCCCAGACGGGGTACAATGAGCAGTTCTTC. It encodes CASSLSAQTGYNEQFF.

This clonotype was seen at least ten times. This chain links TRBV4-3 with TRBJ2-1; D is unclear. V dropped 1 base and J dropped 7 bases, with 11 bases sitting between them. Germline V CDR1 and CDR2: LGHNA, YSLEER. The CDR3 sequence is 14 residues long. CDR3 DNA: TGCGCCAGCAGCCAAGTGTTTCGGGTGAATGAGCAGTTCTTC. This codes for CASSQVFRVNEQFF.

In its sample, this clonotype was seen many times. This chain uses TRBV18 with TRBJ2-7; D is ambiguous. With 5 bases removed from V and 2 bases from J, the gap between germline ends came to 19 bases. The CDR3 spans 16 residues. Germline values: CDR1 KGHSH, CDR2 LQKENI. The CDR3 DNA reads as TGTGCCAGCTCAAACCACCGGGCCCGAGGAACCTACGAGCAGTACTTC. Its protein product is CASSNHRARGTYEQYF.

This clonotype is medium-sized within its sample. The rearrangement links TRBV20-1 to TRBJ2-7, with D perhaps TRBD1 (6 bases). V was pared by 2 bases and J by 4 bases, with 12 bases between. Germline assignment: CDR1 DFQATT and CDR2 SNEGSKA (reference sequence). The CDR3 runs to 13 residues. The CDR3 nucleotides are TGCAGTGCTAGAACGCCGGACAGTTACGAGCAGTACTTC. It translates to CSARTPDSYEQYF.

This clonotype was counted at least ten times. This chain uses TRBV7-8 with TRBJ2-1; TRBD2 is a possible D gene (5 bases). The CDR3 runs 13 residues. V was shortened by 5 bases and J by 4 bases, with 9 bases between the two germline ends. Germline lookup yields CDR1 SGHVS and CDR2 FQNEAQ. The CDR3 region is CASSQAEYNEQFF. CDR3 sequence (DNA): TGTGCCAGCAGCCAAGCGGAGTACAATGAGCAGTTCTTC. The entire variable domain, with the rest obtained from reference TRBV7-8 and TRBJ2-1, is as follows: GAGVSQSPRYKVAKRGQDVALRCDPISGHVSLFWYQQALGQGPEFLTYFQNEAQLDKSGLPSDRFFAERPEGSVSTLKIQRTQQEDSAVYLCASSQAEYNEQFFGPGTRLTVL.

This clonotype was counted many times. V is TRBV5-4 and J is TRBJ1-1; D not resolved. There are 14 residues in the CDR3. V lost 0 bases to trimming and J lost 0 bases, with 6 bases between them. Per germline, CDR1 SGHNT and CDR2 YYREEE (reference sequence). The CDR3 here is CASSLAGMNTEAFF. The CDR3 coding sequence is TGTGCCAGCAGCTTGGCCGGGATGAACACTGAAGCTTTCTTT. Filled out from reference TRBV5-4 and TRBJ1-1, the complete variable domain reads ETGVTQSPTHLIKTRGQQVTLRCSSQSGHNTVSWYQQALGQGPQFIFQYYREEENGRGNFPPRFSGLQFPNYSSELNVNALELDDSALYLCASSLAGMNTEAFFGQGTRLTVV.